The text below deals with one T cell receptor (beta chain). Its specific antigen is unknown. No per-base quality is available; no much larger clone lies one base away. As encoded in the germline V gene, CDR1 is SNHLY while CDR2 is FYNNEI. The germline V end is reduced by 8 bases and the J end by 4 bases; junction bases left unmatched: 14. Including the terminal cysteine and phenylalanine, the CDR3 comprises 16 residues. Just CDR3 DNA is preserved here, 48 bases in frame from base 1. The data were taken from a study of cytomegalovirus exposure and HLA in healthy donors listed by TCRdb under 2017. A note on the overall study: According to a later analysis, one platform produced both the 110 or so validation repertoires and the 730 or so repertoires of the first cohort. The study aimed to test whether signatures of past pathogen exposure could be identified by cataloging public T cell receptors. Besides the first cohort of some 670 subjects, a separate validation cohort made up of 120 different subjects was used. To predict cytomegalovirus infection status, the study brought together high-throughput TCR immunosequencing, statistical association of individual TCRs with disease status, and machine learning.

The donors were included in the validation cohort of over a hundred subjects, a group kept apart from the roughly 610-subject first cohort. To prepare the library, the immunoSEQ multiplex PCR assay was applied. The authors' analysis ran thus. A statistical classification framework was developed to diagnose cytomegalovirus status using the catalog of TCR beta chain sequences. TCRdb stores this immuneACCESS table with in-frame sequences only. Part of the clones is absent; in the studies checked, under half of the shortfall reflects unresolved V genes, and no reason is known for the rest. The DNA was the basis for D and trimming; V, J and clone size are from that table. The sample contains 160,000 or so clones, around four fifths of them found a single time. The top ten hold around 2.4% of the sample. Points the paper makes about the study in general: Most TCR sequences were observed very rarely across donors, whereas some public TCRs were present in many individuals. The study listed around 160 TCR beta chains as associated with cytomegalovirus. The authors suggested that the approach could potentially be extended to other disease states and immunological phenotypes. A few of the identified cytomegalovirus-associated TCR beta chains were confirmed in vitro to be specific for cytomegalovirus antigens. Of the cluster scores, around 95% were above 0 in a later analysis, which found that TCRs clustered in the first cohort also tended to co-occur in the approximately 110 validation repertoires. A later analysis lacked HLA typing for the validation cohort, so it scored co-occurrence in that cohort across all 120 repertoires. The classifier was reported to diagnose cytomegalovirus status with high specificity and sensitivity in both the original cohort and the validation cohort.

This chain is built from TRBV2 and TRBJ2-5, and 9 junction bases match TRBD1. Source material: PBMCs. This clonotype was sampled from a man aged 25 to 45 in good health and CMV-seropositive. The sequenced DNA is TGTGCCAGCGCCGTTCCCCGACAGGGGGTCGCAGAGACCCAGTACTTC. Translated, it gives CASAVPRQGVAETQYF.